The 27 T cell receptor beta chains below were found in one sample sequenced in a study of CD8 T cells in ankylosing spondylitis. General observations from the study: Ankylosing spondylitis blood seemed to carry a telltale TCR beta motif made of fewer than ten highly homologous variants.

TCRdb redid the calling of the 5' RACE reads with MiXCR, one entry per CDR3 protein. The sample lists fewer than 500,000 distinct CDR3 sequences, roughly 27% seen once, with about 0.89% in the top ten. Antigens of these TCRs are unknown. The sample taken for sequencing was blood, either unsorted or a sorted T cell fraction (not recorded which). These receptors were obtained from a male donor with ankylosing spondylitis.

The rearrangement uses TRBV11-2 and TRBJ2-2; TRBD2 matches at 7 bases. The germline gives CDR1 SGHAT, CDR2 FQNNGV. V shed 1 base and J 4 bases; nucleotides not matched to a gene: 12. This CDR3 contains 18 residues. This chain's CDR3 is CASSLGGTIGGTTGELFF. CDR3 nucleotide sequence: TGTGCCAGCAGCTTAGGGGGGACTATAGGAGGGACCACCGGGGAGCTGTTTTTT.

This clonotype has just a few counts. V gene TRBV7-9 combines with J gene TRBJ1-1; the D is unclear. Trimming left V 0 bases short and J 1 base short, with 9 bases between. Germline V gene sequence: CDR1 SEHNR, CDR2 FQNEAQ (reference sequence). The CDR3 spans 15 residues. The CDR3 sequence is CASSLAQEPNTEAFF. The CDR3 bases are TGTGCCAGCAGCTTAGCGCAGGAACCGAACACTGAAGCTTTCTTT.

This clonotype was observed a single time. The rearrangement links TRBV7-8 to TRBJ2-6; unclear D gene. The CDR3 extends over 14 amino acids. Per the germline V gene, CDR1 is SGHVS and CDR2 is FQNEAQ. Trimming removed 5 bases from V and 0 bases from J, with 5 bases in between. CDR3 amino acids: CASSASSGANVLTF. In DNA, the CDR3 is TGTGCCAGCAGCGCCTCCTCTGGGGCCAACGTCCTGACTTTC. The full variable domain, with the rest looked up from reference TRBV7-8 and TRBJ2-6, is GAGVSQSPRYKVAKRGQDVALRCDPISGHVSLFWYQQALGQGPEFLTYFQNEAQLDKSGLPSDRFFAERPEGSVSTLKIQRTQQEDSAVYLCASSASSGANVLTFGAGSRLTVL.

The V call is TRBV12-2, the J call TRBJ2-1; the D call of TRBD1 is as the table states it, not checked on the DNA. TRBV12-2 is a listed pseudogene. This CDR3 is 15 amino acids long. CDR3 residues: CASRLGQGDYNEQFF. Written as DNA, the CDR3 is TGTGCAAGTCGCTTAGGCCAGGGAGACTACAATGAGCAGTTCTTC.

This clonotype was counted only a few times. This rearrangement joins TRBV20-1 to TRBJ2-1, with D possibly matching TRBD2 (6 bases). The ends were cut back, 1 base at V and 8 bases at J, with 21 bases in the middle. The CDR3 extends over 16 amino acids. CDR1 is DFQATT, CDR2 SNEGSKA, per germline (reference sequence). This chain's CDR3 is CSARVGGRKKGDEQFF. In DNA, the CDR3 is TGCAGTGCTAGAGTGGGAGGACGGAAGAAGGGCGATGAGCAGTTCTTC.

CDR3: CASTRAGGPIDTQYF. DNA for the CDR3: TGTGCCAGCACGAGGGCGGGAGGGCCCATAGATACGCAGTATTTT. The J gene is TRBJ2-3, the V gene TRBV2; 9 bases are a match to TRBD2. This CDR3 has 15 residues. V was pared by 7 bases and J by 5 bases, with 10 bases of the junction left unmatched. Germline CDR1 is SNHLY and CDR2 is FYNNEI.

The chain links TRBV27 to TRBJ1-4, with D unclear. Trimming removed 6 bases at V and 1 base at J, with 9 bases between. This CDR3 is built from 14 residues. Germline V gene data show CDR1 as MNHEY and CDR2 as SMNVEV (reference sequence). The CDR3 region has the DNA TGTGCCAGCAGCTTGGCGGGAACTAATGAAAAACTGTTTTTT. This encodes CASSLAGTNEKLFF. Looking up the rest from reference TRBV27 and TRBJ1-4 gives the full variable domain: EAQVTQNPRYLITVTGKKLTVTCSQNMNHEYMSWYRQDPGLGLRQIYYSMNVEVTDKGDVPEGYKVSRKEKRNFPLILESPSPNQTSLYFCASSLAGTNEKLFFGSGTQLSVL.

This clonotype came up a few times. The chain has TRBV20-1 and TRBJ2-1; D is perhaps TRBD1 (6 bases). Germline CDR1 is DFQATT and CDR2 is SNEGSKA (reference sequence). The CDR3 covers 12 residues. V was trimmed by 4 bases and J by 9 bases, leaving 13 bases between them. Here the CDR3 DNA reads TGCAGTGCTACCCCAGGGGCGGGTGAGCAGTTCTTC. The encoded protein is CSATPGAGEQFF.

CDR3 coding DNA: TGTGCCAGCAGCTTAACAGGGGGTGGCGCTGAAGCTTTCTTT. It encodes CASSLTGGGAEAFF. V is TRBV9 and J is TRBJ1-1, with 8 nucleotides matching TRBD1. Germline CDR1 and CDR2: SGDLS and YYNGEE. The CDR3 consists of 14 residues. The V segment lost 4 bases and the J segment 6 bases; nucleotides outside the gene matches: 8.

The chain uses TRBV3-1 and TRBJ1-4; possible D gene TRBD1, 5 bases. Trimming left V 4 bases short and J 7 bases short, with 13 bases between. CDR1 and CDR2 from the germline V gene are LGHDT and YNNKEL (reference sequence). The CDR3 runs 14 residues. CDR3 in DNA: TGTGCCAGCAGCCCTCCAGGGTGGGGTGAAAAACTGTTTTTT. Translation gives CASSPPGWGEKLFF.

This clonotype was counted at least ten times. The chain is built from TRBV7-9 and TRBJ2-1; 7 bases are shared with TRBD2. The CDR3 extends over 13 amino acids. With V trimmed by 7 bases and J by 6 bases, 6 bases remained unmatched. Looked up from germline, CDR1 is SEHNR and CDR2 is FQNEAQ (reference sequence). The CDR3 here is CASTRASGNEQFF. CDR3 nucleotides: TGTGCCAGCACCCGGGCTAGCGGCAATGAGCAGTTCTTC. The entire variable domain, with the rest obtained from reference TRBV7-9 and TRBJ2-1, is as follows: DTGVSQNPRHKITKRGQNVTFRCDPISEHNRLYWYRQTLGQGPEFLTYFQNEAQLEKSRLLSDRFSAERPKGSFSTLEIQRTEQGDSAMYLCASTRASGNEQFFGPGTRLTVL.

This clonotype was counted only a few times. This rearrangement joins TRBV11-2 to TRBJ1-2; 8 bases are shared with TRBD1. The CDR3 sequence is 16 residues long. V trimming: 5 bases; J trimming: 0 bases; junction bases outside the gene matches: 8. Germline V gene data show CDR1 as SGHAT and CDR2 as FQNNGV. CDR3 nucleotides: TGTGCCAGCAGCGGACGGGACAGGAGAGCTAACTATGGCTACACCTTC. It specifies CASSGRDRRANYGYTF.

This clonotype was picked up a small number of times. The chain links TRBV7-2 to TRBJ2-3, with 10 bases aligning to TRBD2. The V gene's germline CDR1 is SGHTA and CDR2 FQGNSA. With V trimmed by 10 bases and J by 8 bases, 15 bases remained unmatched. CDR3 size: 15 residues. The CDR3 DNA follows: TGTGCCACCACCTTAGCGGGAGGTACTTCGGGTACGCAGTATTTT. Translation: CATTLAGGTSGTQYF.

The chain is built from TRBV20-1 and TRBJ1-3; D not resolved. V was clipped by 3 bases and J by 1 base, with 7 bases between them. The CDR3 contains 13 residues. CDR1 and CDR2 (germline): DFQATT, SNEGSKA (reference sequence). CDR3 in DNA: TGCAGTGCTAGGTCTTATTCTGGAAACACCATATATTTT. As protein: CSARSYSGNTIYF.

J is TRBJ2-1 and V is TRBV5-6, with 10 bases identical to TRBD2. The CDR3 length is 17 residues. Germline lookup yields CDR1 SGHDT and CDR2 YYEEEE. After removal of 1 base from V and 4 bases from J, the junction contained 8 bases not matched to a gene. DNA for the CDR3: TGTGCCAGCAGCTTGTACCAAGCGGGAGGGGCTTACAATGAGCAGTTCTTC. Its translation: CASSLYQAGGAYNEQFF.

The chain uses TRBV12-3 or TRBV12-4 and TRBJ1-2; D is possibly TRBD1 (6 bases). V was pared by 2 bases and J by 7 bases, with 14 bases between. This CDR3 comprises 14 residues. The CDR3 here is CASSLNYRELGYTF. The CDR3 DNA is TGTGCCAGCAGTTTAAACTACAGGGAGCTTGGCTACACCTTC.

The V and J genes are TRBV20-1 and TRBJ2-1; TRBD2 matches at 10 bases. J lost 0 bases, V lost 5 bases, and 4 bases had no gene match. The germline gives CDR1 DFQATT, CDR2 SNEGSKA (reference sequence). CDR3 length equals 15 residues. The CDR3 DNA follows: TGCAGTGCTGAGGGACTAGCGAGCTCCTACAATGAGCAGTTCTTC. Protein product: CSAEGLASSYNEQFF.

The V call is TRBV12-3 or TRBV12-4, the J call TRBJ2-3; 7 positions agree with TRBD2. This CDR3 is 12 amino acids long. The V and J ends lost 7 bases and 7 bases, in that order; junction bases with no gene match: 5. The CDR3 coding sequence is TGTGCCAGCACCACTAGCGAATATACGCAGTATTTT. It specifies CASTTSEYTQYF.

This clonotype appeared a few times. The chain has TRBV5-6 and TRBJ2-2; the D gene could be TRBD1 or TRBD2 (5 bases each). The V gene lost 2 bases and the J gene lost 6 bases, with 17 bases spanning the gap. The CDR3 sequence is 16 residues long. The germline V gene has CDR1 SGHDT and CDR2 YYEEEE. Here the CDR3 DNA reads TGTGCCAGCAGCTTTGGGACCGCGAGAAGAGCCGGGGAGCTGTTTTTT. It encodes CASSFGTARRAGELFF. Together with reference TRBV5-6 and TRBJ2-2, the CDR3 gives the full variable domain: DAGVTQSPTHLIKTRGQQVTLRCSPKSGHDTVSWYQQALGQGPQFIFQYYEEEERQRGNFPDRFSGHQFPNYSSELNVNALLLGDSALYLCASSFGTARRAGELFFGEGSRLTVL.

The chain is built from TRBV12-3 or TRBV12-4 and TRBJ2-3; 7 nucleotides match TRBD1. The J segment lost 5 bases and the V segment lost 5 bases, leaving 16 bases of the junction unmatched. The CDR3 is 17 residues long. For the CDR3, the DNA is TGTGCCAGCAGTCCCGTAAGCCCCCAGGGGGTGAGAGATACGCAGTATTTT. Translation: CASSPVSPQGVRDTQYF.

The rearrangement joins TRBV3-1 to TRBJ2-1, with 10 positions matching TRBD2. Germline V lookup: CDR1 LGHDT, CDR2 YNNKEL (reference sequence). With V trimmed by 1 base and J by 1 base, 4 bases remained unmatched. The CDR3 loop spans 17 amino acids. CDR3: CASSQGGLAVSYNEQFF. The CDR3 nucleotides are TGTGCCAGCAGCCAAGGAGGACTAGCGGTTTCCTACAATGAGCAGTTCTTC.

The chain has TRBV5-1 and TRBJ2-6, with a weak D call TRBD2 (5 bases). This CDR3 has 15 residues. Between the trimmed V and J ends, which lost 3 bases and 18 bases, there was a span of 25 bases. Germline loops: CDR1 SGHRS, CDR2 YFSETQ. The CDR3 nucleotides are TGCGCCAGCAGCTATCACCGGGATCTACAACGTGGGGAGACTTTC. This translates into CASSYHRDLQRGETF.

This sequence joins TRBV7-2 and TRBJ2-7; TRBD1 aligns across 11 bases. Losses at the gene ends were 1 base for V and 3 bases for J; bases not matched to a gene: 2. CDR3 length: 15 amino acids. Germline CDR1 is SGHTA and CDR2 is FQGNSA. The CDR3 reads CASSLGGTGGYEQYF. The CDR3 nucleotides are TGTGCCAGCAGCTTAGGGGGGACAGGGGGCTACGAGCAGTACTTC. Variable domain in full (rest from reference TRBV7-2 and TRBJ2-7): GAGVSQSPSNKVTEKGKDVELRCDPISGHTALYWYRQSLGQGLEFLIYFQGNSAPDKSGLPSDRFSAERTGGSVSTLTIQRTQQEDSAVYLCASSLGGTGGYEQYFGPGTRLTVT.

V and J are TRBV20-1 and TRBJ1-4, with no clear D. Germline values: CDR1 DFQATT, CDR2 SNEGSKA (reference sequence). CDR3 size: 15 residues. V shed 0 bases and J shed 3 bases, with 11 bases lying between them. The CDR3: CSARDFGEANEKLFF. CDR3 sequence (DNA): TGCAGTGCTAGAGATTTCGGGGAGGCTAATGAAAAACTGTTTTTT.

CDR3 amino acids: CASGEQFPDTQYF. DNA for the CDR3: TGTGCCAGCGGGGAACAGTTCCCAGATACGCAGTATTTT. V usage is TRBV10-3 and J usage is TRBJ2-3; the D gene is possibly TRBD2 (6 bases). This CDR3 is built from 13 residues. Germline assignment: CDR1 ENHRY and CDR2 SYGVKD. V was trimmed by 10 bases and J by 4 bases, leaving 15 bases between them.

This chain joins TRBV5-1 and TRBJ2-1; D gene uncertain. Per the germline V gene, CDR1 is SGHRS and CDR2 is YFSETQ. This CDR3 contains 17 residues. Trimming stripped 0 bases from V and 1 base from J, with 14 bases between. The CDR3 loop is CASSLEGLSFSYNEQFF. In DNA form, the CDR3 reads TGCGCCAGCAGCTTGGAAGGCCTATCCTTTTCCTACAATGAGCAGTTCTTC.

J is TRBJ1-5 and V is TRBV6-1; no definite D call. Germline CDR1 MNHNS, CDR2 SASEGT. This CDR3 has 16 amino acids. V dropped 5 bases and J dropped 0 bases, with 14 bases sitting between them. The CDR3 region has the DNA TGTGCCAGCAGTCCAATAACAGCTATTAGCAATCAGCCCCAGCATTTT. Its protein is CASSPITAISNQPQHF.